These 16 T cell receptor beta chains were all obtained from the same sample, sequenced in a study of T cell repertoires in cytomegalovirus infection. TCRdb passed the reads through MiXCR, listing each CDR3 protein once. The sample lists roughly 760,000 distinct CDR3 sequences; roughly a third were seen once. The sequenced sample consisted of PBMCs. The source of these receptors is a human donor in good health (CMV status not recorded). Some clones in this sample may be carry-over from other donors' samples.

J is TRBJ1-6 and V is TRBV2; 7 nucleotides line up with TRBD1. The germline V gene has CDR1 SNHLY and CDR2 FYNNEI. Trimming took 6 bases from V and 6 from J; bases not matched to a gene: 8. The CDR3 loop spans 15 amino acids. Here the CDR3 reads CASRAQGKSNSPLHF. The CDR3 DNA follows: TGTGCCAGCAGGGCACAGGGGAAGAGTAATTCACCCCTCCACTTT.

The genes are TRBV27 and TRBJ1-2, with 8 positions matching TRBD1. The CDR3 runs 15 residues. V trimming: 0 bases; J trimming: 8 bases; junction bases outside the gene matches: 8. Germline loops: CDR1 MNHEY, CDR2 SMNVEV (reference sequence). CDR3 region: CASSLSQGAMVGYTF. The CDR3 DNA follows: TGTGCCAGCAGTTTATCGCAGGGGGCAATGGTCGGCTACACCTTC.

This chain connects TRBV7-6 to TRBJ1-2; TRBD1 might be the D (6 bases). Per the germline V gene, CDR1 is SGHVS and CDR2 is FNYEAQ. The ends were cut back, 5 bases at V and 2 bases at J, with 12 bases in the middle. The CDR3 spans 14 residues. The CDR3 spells CASSPTDRNYGYTF. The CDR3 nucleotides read TGTGCCAGCAGCCCGACGGACAGAAACTATGGCTACACCTTC. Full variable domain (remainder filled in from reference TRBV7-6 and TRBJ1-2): GAGVSQSPRYKVTKRGQDVALRCDPISGHVSLYWYRQALGQGPEFLTYFNYEAQQDKSGLPNDRFSAERPEGSISTLTIQRTEQRDSAMYRCASSPTDRNYGYTFGSGTRLTVV.

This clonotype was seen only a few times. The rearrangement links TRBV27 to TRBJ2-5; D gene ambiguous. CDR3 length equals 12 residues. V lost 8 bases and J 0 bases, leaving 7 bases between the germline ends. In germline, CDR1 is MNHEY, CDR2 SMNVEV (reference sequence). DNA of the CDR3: TGTGCCAGCGGGCAGGACCAAGAGACCCAGTACTTC. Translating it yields CASGQDQETQYF.

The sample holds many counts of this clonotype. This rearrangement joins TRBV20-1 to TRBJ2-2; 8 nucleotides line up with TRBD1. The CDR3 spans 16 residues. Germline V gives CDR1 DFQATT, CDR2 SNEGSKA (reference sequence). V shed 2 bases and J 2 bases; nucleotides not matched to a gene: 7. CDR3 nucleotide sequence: TGCAGTGCTAGACCGACGGACAGGGCTAACACCGGGGAGCTGTTTTTT. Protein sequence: CSARPTDRANTGELFF.

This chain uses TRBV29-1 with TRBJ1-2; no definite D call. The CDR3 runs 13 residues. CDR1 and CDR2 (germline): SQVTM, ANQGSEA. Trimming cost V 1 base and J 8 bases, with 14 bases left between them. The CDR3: CSVEGTDFSGYTF. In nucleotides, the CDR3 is TGCAGCGTTGAAGGGACGGACTTTAGCGGCTACACCTTC.

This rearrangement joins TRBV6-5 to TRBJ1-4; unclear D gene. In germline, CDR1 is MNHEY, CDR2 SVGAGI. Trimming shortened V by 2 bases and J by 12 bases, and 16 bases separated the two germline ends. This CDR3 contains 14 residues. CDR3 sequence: CASSYRPAERELFF. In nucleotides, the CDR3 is TGTGCCAGCAGTTACAGGCCGGCGGAGAGGGAACTGTTTTTT.

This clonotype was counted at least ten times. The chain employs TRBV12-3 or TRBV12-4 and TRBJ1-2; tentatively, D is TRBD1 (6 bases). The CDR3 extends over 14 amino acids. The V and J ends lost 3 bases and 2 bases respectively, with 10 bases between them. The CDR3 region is CASSLRGANYGYTF. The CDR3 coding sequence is TGTGCCAGCAGTTTGCGGGGGGCGAACTATGGCTACACCTTC.

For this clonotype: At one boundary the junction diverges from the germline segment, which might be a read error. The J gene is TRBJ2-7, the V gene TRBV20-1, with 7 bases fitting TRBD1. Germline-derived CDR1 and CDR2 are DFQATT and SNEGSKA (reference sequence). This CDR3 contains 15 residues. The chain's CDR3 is CSARNTGTVVYEPYF. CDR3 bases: TGCAGTGCTAGGAATACCGGGACAGTAGTTTACGAGCCGTACTTC.

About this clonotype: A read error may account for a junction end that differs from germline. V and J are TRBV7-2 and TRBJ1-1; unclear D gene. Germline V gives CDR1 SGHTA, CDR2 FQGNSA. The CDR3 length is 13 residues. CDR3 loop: CASSLLRATEAVF. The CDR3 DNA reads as TGTGCCAGCAGCTTATTGCGGGCCACTGAAGCTGTCTTT.

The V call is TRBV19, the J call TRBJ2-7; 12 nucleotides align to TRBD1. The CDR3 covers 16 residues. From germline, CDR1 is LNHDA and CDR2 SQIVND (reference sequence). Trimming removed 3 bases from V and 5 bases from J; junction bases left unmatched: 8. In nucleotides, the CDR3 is TGTGCCAGTAGTATTTCCTCGGGACAGGGGGCCGACGAGCAGTACTTC. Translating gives CASSISSGQGADEQYF. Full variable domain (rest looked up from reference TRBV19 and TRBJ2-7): DGGITQSPKYLFRKEGQNVTLSCEQNLNHDAMYWYRQDPGQGLRLIYYSQIVNDFQKGDIAEGYSVSREKKESFPLTVTSAQKNPTAFYLCASSISSGQGADEQYFGPGTRLTVT.

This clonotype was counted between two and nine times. The CDR3, as DNA: TGTGCCAGCACCCCAAGCAGGGATACGCAGTATTTT. It encodes CASTPSRDTQYF. The rearrangement joins TRBV28 to TRBJ2-3; D uncertain. The ends were cut back, 7 bases at V and 6 bases at J, with 11 bases in the middle. The CDR3 covers 12 residues. Looked up from germline, CDR1 is MDHEN and CDR2 is SYDVKM.

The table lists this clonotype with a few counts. The CDR3 DNA is TGTGCCAGCAGTGAAATGGCGGGATTTTCCTACAATGAGCAGTTCTTC. Amino acids: CASSEMAGFSYNEQFF. V is TRBV2 and J is TRBJ2-1, with D perhaps matching TRBD2 (6 bases). The V gene lost 2 bases and the J gene lost 1 base, with 12 bases spanning the gap. Looked up from germline, CDR1 is SNHLY and CDR2 is FYNNEI. This CDR3 is built from 16 residues.

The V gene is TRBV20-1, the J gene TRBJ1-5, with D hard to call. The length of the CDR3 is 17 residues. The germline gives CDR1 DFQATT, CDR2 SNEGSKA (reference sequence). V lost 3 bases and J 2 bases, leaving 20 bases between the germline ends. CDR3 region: CSARVSGGRAGNQPQHF. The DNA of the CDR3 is TGCAGTGCTAGGGTGTCTGGCGGTCGAGCGGGCAATCAGCCCCAGCATTTT.

CDR3 nucleotides: TGTGCCAGCAGCCAGGATGCCGAGGTCGACAGATCCTTCGGCTACACCTTC. It translates to CASSQDAEVDRSFGYTF. The chain joins TRBV4-2 to TRBJ1-2; maybe TRBD1 (5 bases). The V end lost 3 bases, the J end lost 8 bases, and 25 bases lay between the germline ends. CDR3 size: 17 residues. Germline CDR1 reads LGHNA; CDR2 reads YNFKEQ.

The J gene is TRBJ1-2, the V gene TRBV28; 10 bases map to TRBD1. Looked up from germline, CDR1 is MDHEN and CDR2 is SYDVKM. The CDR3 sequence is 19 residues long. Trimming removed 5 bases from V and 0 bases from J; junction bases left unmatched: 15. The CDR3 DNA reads TGTGCCAGCAGTCTCAGTGGGAGGGGACAGGGGCCTCCTAACTATGGCTACACCTTC. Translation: CASSLSGRGQGPPNYGYTF.